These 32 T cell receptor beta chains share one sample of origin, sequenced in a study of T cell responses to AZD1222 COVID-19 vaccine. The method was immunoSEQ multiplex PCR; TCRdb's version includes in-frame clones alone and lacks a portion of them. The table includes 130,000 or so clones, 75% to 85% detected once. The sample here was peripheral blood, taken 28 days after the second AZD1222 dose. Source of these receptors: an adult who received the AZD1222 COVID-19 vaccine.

The chain's CDR3 is CASSLGLGRDEQFF. The CDR3 nucleotides read TGTGCCAGCAGTTTAGGACTAGGCCGCGATGAGCAGTTCTTC. V usage is TRBV27 and J usage is TRBJ2-1; 7 positions match TRBD2. CDR1 and CDR2 (germline): MNHEY, SMNVEV (reference sequence). This CDR3 region has 14 residues. Trimming took 2 bases from V and 8 from J; bases not matched to a gene: 6.

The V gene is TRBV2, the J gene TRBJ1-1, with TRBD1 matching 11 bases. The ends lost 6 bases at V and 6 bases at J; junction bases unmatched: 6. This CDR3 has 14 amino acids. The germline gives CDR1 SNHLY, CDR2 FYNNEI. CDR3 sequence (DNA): TGTGCCAGCAGCCTCGGACAGGGGGCAGCTGAAGCTTTCTTT. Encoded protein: CASSLGQGAAEAFF.

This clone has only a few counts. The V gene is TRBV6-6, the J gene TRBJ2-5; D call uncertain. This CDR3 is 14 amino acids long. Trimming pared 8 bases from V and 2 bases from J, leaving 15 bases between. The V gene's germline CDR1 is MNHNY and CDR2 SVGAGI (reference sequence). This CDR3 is CASSRNQAQETQYF. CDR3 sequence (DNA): TGTGCCAGCTCCCGAAACCAGGCGCAAGAGACCCAGTACTTC.

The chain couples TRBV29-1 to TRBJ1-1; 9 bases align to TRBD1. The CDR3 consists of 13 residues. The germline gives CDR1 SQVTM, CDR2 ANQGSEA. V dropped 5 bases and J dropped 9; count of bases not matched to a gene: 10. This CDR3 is CSVHRGDREKAFF. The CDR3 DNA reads TGCAGCGTTCACCGAGGGGACAGGGAAAAAGCTTTCTTT.

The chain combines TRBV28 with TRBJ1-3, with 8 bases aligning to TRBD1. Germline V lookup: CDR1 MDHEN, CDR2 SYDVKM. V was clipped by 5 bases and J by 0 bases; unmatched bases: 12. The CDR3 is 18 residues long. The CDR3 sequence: CASSEPGQVYSSGNTIYF. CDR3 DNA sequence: TGTGCCAGCAGTGAGCCGGGACAGGTATACTCCTCTGGAAACACCATATATTTT.

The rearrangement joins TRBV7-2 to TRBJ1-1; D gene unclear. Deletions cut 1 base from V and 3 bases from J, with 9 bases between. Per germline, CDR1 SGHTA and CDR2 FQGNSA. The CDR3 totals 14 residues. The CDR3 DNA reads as TGTGCCAGCAGCTTAGTGGGGAGTGACACTGAAGCTTTCTTT. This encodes CASSLVGSDTEAFF.

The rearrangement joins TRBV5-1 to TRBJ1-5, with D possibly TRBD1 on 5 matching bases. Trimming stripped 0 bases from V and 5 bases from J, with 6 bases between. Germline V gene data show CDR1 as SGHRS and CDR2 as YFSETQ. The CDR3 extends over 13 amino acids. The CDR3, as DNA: TGCGCCAGCAGCTTGGAGGGGTATCAGCCCCAGCATTTT. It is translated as CASSLEGYQPQHF.

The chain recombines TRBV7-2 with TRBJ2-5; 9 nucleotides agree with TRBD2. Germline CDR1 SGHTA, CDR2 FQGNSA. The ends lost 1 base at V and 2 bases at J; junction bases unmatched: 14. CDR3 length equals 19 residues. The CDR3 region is CASSLVSMAGGGYQETQYF. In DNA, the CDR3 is TGTGCCAGCAGCTTAGTGAGCATGGCGGGGGGGGGATATCAAGAGACCCAGTACTTC. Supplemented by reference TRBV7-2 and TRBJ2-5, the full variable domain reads GAGVSQSPSNKVTEKGKDVELRCDPISGHTALYWYRQSLGQGLEFLIYFQGNSAPDKSGLPSDRFSAERTGGSVSTLTIQRTQQEDSAVYLCASSLVSMAGGGYQETQYFGPGTRLLVL.

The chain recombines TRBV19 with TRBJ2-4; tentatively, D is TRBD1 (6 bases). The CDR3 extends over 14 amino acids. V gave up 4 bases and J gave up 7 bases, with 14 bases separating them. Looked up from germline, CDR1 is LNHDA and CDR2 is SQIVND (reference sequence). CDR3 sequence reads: CASSTGASGNIQYF. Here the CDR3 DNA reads TGTGCCAGTAGTACAGGGGCCTCGGGGAACATTCAGTACTTC. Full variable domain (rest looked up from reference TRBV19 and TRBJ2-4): DGGITQSPKYLFRKEGQNVTLSCEQNLNHDAMYWYRQDPGQGLRLIYYSQIVNDFQKGDIAEGYSVSREKKESFPLTVTSAQKNPTAFYLCASSTGASGNIQYFGAGTRLSVL.

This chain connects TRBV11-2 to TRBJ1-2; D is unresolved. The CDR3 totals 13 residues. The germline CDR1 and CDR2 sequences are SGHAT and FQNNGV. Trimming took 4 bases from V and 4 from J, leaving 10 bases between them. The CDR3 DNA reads TGTGCCAGCAGCTCCTCTAGAGCCTATGGCTACACCTTC. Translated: CASSSSRAYGYTF.

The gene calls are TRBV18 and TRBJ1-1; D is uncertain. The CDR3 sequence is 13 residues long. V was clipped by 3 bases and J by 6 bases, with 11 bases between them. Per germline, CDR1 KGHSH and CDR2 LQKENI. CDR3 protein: CASSPPVVAEAFF. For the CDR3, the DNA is TGTGCCAGCTCACCTCCCGTCGTGGCTGAAGCTTTCTTT.

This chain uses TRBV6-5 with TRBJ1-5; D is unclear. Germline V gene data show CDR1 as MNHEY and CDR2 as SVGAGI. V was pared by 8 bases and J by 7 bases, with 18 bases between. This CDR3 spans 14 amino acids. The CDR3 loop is CASLFLPAEQPQHF. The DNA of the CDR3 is TGTGCCAGCCTTTTCCTCCCTGCGGAGCAGCCCCAGCATTTT.

In DNA, the CDR3 is TGTGCCCGCCAAGCTGGGACAGGGGGAAATTCACCCCTCCACTTT. This encodes CARQAGTGGNSPLHF. The J gene is TRBJ1-6, the V gene TRBV30; TRBD1 matches 11 bases. This CDR3 contains 15 residues. The trim removed 8 bases at V and 7 bases at J, leaving 10 bases unmatched. The germline V gene has CDR1 GTSNPN and CDR2 SVGIG (reference sequence).

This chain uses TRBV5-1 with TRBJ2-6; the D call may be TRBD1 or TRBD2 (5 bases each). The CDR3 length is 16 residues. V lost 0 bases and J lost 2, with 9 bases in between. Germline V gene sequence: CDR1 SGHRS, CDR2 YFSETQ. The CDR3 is CASSLASGPGANVLTF. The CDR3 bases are TGCGCCAGCAGCTTGGCGTCGGGGCCTGGGGCCAACGTCCTGACTTTC.

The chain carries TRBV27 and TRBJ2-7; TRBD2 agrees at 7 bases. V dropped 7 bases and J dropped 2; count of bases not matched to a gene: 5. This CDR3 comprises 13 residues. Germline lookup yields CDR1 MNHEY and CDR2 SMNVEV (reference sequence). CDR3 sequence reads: CASKRERTYEQYF. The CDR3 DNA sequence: TGTGCCAGCAAGCGGGAAAGGACCTACGAGCAGTACTTC.

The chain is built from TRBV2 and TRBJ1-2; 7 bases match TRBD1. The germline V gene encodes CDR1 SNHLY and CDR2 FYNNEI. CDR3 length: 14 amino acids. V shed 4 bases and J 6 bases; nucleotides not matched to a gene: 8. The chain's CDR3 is CASSGGTAKHGYTF. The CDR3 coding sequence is TGTGCCAGCAGTGGGGGGACAGCGAAGCATGGCTACACCTTC.

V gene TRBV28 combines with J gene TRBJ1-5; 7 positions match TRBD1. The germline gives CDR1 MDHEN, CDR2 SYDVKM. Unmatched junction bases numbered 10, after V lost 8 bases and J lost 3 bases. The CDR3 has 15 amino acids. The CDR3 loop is CASGNPGQDNQPQHF. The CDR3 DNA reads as TGTGCCAGCGGTAACCCTGGACAGGACAATCAGCCCCAGCATTTT.

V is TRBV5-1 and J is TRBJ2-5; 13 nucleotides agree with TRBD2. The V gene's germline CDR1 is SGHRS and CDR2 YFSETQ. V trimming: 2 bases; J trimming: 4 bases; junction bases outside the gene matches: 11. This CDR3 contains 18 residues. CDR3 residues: CASSFSGLAGWGSETQYF. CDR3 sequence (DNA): TGCGCCAGCAGCTTTTCGGGACTAGCGGGGTGGGGTTCAGAGACCCAGTACTTC.

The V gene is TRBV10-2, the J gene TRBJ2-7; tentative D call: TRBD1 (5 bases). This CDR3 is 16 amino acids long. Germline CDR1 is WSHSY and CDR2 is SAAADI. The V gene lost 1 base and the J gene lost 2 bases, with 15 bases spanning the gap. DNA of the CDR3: TGCGCCAGCAGTGAGTTTACAGGATTGACGCCCTACGAGCAGTACTTC. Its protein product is CASSEFTGLTPYEQYF.

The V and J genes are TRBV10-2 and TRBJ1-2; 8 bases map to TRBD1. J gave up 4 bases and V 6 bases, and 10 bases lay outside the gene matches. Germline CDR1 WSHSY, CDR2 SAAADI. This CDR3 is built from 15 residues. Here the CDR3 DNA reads TGCGCCAGCAGGCTGGAGGCAGGGGGCATCTATGGCTACACCTTC. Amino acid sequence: CASRLEAGGIYGYTF.

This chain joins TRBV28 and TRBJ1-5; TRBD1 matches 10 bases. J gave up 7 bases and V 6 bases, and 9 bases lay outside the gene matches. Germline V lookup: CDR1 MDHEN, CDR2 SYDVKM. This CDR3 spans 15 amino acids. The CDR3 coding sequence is TGTGCCAGCAGCGAGACAGGGGGCGCTCAGCAGCCCCAGCATTTT. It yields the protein CASSETGGAQQPQHF.

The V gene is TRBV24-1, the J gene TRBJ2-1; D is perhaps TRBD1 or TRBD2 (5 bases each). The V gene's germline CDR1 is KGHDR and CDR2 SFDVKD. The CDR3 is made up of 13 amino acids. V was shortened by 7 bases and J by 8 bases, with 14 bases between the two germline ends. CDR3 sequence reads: CATREGARDEQFF. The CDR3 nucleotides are TGTGCCACCAGAGAAGGGGCGAGGGATGAGCAGTTCTTC.

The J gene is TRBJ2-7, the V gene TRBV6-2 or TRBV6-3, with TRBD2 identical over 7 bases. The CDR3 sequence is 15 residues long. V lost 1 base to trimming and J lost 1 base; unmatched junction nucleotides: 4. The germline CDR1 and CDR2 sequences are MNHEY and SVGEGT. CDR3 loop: CASSYWGGSSYEQYF. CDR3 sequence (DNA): TGTGCCAGCAGTTACTGGGGGGGAAGTTCCTACGAGCAGTACTTC.

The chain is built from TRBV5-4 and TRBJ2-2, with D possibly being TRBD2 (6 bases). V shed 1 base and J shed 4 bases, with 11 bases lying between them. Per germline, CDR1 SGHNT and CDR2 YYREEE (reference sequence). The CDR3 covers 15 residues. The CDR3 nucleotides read TGTGCCAGCAGCTTGTCGGGGGTTCTCACCGGGGAGCTGTTTTTT. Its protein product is CASSLSGVLTGELFF.

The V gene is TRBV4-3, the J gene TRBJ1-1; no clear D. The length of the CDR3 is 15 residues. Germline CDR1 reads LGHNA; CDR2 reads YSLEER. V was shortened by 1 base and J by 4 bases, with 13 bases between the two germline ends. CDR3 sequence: CASSQGLSRGTEAFF. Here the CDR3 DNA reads TGCGCCAGCAGCCAAGGGTTATCCCGTGGCACTGAAGCTTTCTTT.

CDR3 loop: CASSRSIGETQYF. In nucleotides, the CDR3 is TGTGCCAGCTCAAGGTCTATTGGGGAGACCCAGTACTTC. The rearrangement uses TRBV18 and TRBJ2-5; D is uncertain. Germline CDR1 is KGHSH and CDR2 is LQKENI. The germline V and J ends were trimmed by 5 bases and 5 bases, with 12 bases remaining between them. The CDR3 is made up of 13 amino acids.

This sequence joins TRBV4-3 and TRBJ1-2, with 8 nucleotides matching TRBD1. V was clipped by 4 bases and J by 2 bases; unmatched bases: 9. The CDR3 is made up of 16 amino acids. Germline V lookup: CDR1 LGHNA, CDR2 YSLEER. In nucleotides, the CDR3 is TGCGCCAGCAGCCGAAGGACAGGGATATCCAACTATGGCTACACCTTC. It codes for CASSRRTGISNYGYTF.

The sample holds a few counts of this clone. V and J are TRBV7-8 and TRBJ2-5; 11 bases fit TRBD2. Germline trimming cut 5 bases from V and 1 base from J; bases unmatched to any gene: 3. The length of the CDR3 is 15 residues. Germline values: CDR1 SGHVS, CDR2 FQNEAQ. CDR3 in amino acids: CASSLGTSGQETQYF. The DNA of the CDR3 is TGTGCCAGCAGCCTTGGGACTAGCGGCCAAGAGACCCAGTACTTC.

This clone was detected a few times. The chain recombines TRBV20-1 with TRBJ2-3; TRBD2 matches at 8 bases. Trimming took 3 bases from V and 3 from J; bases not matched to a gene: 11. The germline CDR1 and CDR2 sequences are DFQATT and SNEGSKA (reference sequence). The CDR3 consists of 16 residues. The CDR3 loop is CSASERIGGATDTQYF. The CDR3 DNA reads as TGCAGTGCTAGTGAGAGAATCGGGGGGGCAACAGATACGCAGTATTTT.

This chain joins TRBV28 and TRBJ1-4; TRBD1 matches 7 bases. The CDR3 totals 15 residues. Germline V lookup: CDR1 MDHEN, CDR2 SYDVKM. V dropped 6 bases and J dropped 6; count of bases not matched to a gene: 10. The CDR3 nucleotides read TGTGCCAGCAGCTACACAGGGGAAGGATATGAAAAACTGTTTTTT. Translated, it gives CASSYTGEGYEKLFF. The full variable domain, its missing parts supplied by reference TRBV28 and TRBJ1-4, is DVKVTQSSRYLVKRTGEKVFLECVQDMDHENMFWYRQDPGLGLRLIYFSYDVKMKEKGDIPEGYSVSREKKERFSLILESASTNQTSMYLCASSYTGEGYEKLFFGSGTQLSVL.

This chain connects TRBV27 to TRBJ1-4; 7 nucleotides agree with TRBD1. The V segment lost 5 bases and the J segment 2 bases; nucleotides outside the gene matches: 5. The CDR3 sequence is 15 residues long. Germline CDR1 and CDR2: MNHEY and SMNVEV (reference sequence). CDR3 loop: CASSPQTGTNEKLFF. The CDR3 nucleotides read TGTGCCAGCAGTCCGCAGACAGGGACTAATGAAAAACTGTTTTTT.

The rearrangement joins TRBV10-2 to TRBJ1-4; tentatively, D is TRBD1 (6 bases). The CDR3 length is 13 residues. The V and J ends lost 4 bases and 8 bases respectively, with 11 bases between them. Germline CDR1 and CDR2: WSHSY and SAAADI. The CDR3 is CASSAGHREKLFF. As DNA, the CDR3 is TGCGCCAGCAGTGCGGGACACCGCGAAAAACTGTTTTTT.